This TCR beta chain was observed in a study of PD-1 blockade in classical Hodgkin lymphoma. After removal of 3 bases from V and 8 bases from J, the junction contained 6 bases not matched to a gene. The germline V gene has CDR1 MNHEY and CDR2 SMNVEV (reference sequence). CDR3 length equals 14 residues. In every patient, relapse followed autologous stem cell transplantation, while exposure to brentuximab vedotin differed. The table came from immunoSEQ multiplex PCR; TCRdb's copy has only in-frame clones and leaves some out. The table has tens of thousands of clones, about 88% seen once. This sample comprised peripheral blood mononuclear cells (PBMCs), obtained at baseline. The V call is TRBV27, the J call TRBJ2-1; TRBD2 agrees at 8 bases. The receptor comes from a human donor with classical Hodgkin lymphoma. This chain's CDR3 is CASSFERGRDEQFF. DNA for the CDR3: TGTGCCAGCAGTTTTGAGCGGGGGAGGGATGAGCAGTTCTTC.